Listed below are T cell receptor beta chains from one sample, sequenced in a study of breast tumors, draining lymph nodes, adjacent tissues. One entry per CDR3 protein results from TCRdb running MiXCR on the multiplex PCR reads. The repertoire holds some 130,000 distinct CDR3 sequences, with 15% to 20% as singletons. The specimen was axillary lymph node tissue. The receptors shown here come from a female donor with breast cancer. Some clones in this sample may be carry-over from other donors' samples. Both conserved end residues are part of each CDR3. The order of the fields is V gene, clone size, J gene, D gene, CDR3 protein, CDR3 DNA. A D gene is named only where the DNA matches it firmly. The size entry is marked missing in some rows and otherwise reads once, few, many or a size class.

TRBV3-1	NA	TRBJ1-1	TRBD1	CASSPTGQGAEAFF	TGTGCCAGCAGCCCCACAGGACAGGGCGCTGAAGCTTTCTTT
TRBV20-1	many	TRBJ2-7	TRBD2	CSASPWTSGGVGEQYF	TGCAGTGCTAGCCCCTGGACTAGCGGGGGGGTGGGGGAGCAGTACTTC
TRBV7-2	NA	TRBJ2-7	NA	CASSLLADAYEQYF	TGTGCCAGCAGCTTACTAGCAGATGCCTACGAGCAGTACTTC
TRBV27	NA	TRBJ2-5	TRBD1	CASSPRGTGWIETQYF	TGTGCCAGCAGTCCGAGAGGGACAGGGTGGATCGAGACCCAGTACTTC
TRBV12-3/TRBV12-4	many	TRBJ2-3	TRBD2	CASLGLAGGAIGRDTQYF	TGTGCCAGTCTGGGACTAGCGGGGGGGGCGATCGGCAGGGATACGCAGTATTTT
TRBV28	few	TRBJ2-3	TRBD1	CASTKQGSTDTQYF	TGTGCCAGCACGAAACAGGGGAGCACAGATACGCAGTATTTT
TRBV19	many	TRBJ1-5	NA	CASSMSSYSNQPQHF	TGTGCCAGTAGTATGTCCAGTTATAGCAATCAGCCCCAGCATTTT
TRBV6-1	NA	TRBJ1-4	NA	CASRTDPTNEKLFF	TGTGCCAGCAGGACGGATCCAACTAATGAAAAACTGTTTTTT
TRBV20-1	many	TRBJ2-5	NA	CSARDALARSFQETQYF	TGCAGTGCTAGAGATGCGCTAGCTAGGTCCTTTCAAGAGACCCAGTACTTC
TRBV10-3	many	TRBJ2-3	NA	CAIRGGKGNTDTQYF	TGTGCCATCAGGGGGGGTAAGGGGAACACAGATACGCAGTATTTT
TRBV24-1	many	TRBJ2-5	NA	CATSDRQGGRETQYF	TGTGCCACCAGTGATCGACAGGGAGGTCGAGAGACCCAGTACTTC
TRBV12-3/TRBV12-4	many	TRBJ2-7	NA	CASSFQGTYEQYF	TGTGCCAGCAGTTTCCAGGGGACCTACGAGCAGTACTTC
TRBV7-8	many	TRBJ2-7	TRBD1	CASSVGQKSSYEQYF	TGTGCCAGCAGCGTGGGACAGAAAAGCTCCTACGAGCAGTACTTC
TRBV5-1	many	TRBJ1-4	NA	CASSYSGAATNEKLFF	TGCGCCAGCAGCTATTCCGGGGCCGCAACTAATGAAAAACTGTTTTTT
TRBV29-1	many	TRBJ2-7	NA	CSVEVNSEQYF	TGCAGCGTTGAAGTCAACTCCGAGCAGTACTTC
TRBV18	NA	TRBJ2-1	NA	CASSSPPQGLNEQFF	TGTGCCAGCTCATCACCGCCCCAGGGTTTAAATGAGCAGTTCTTC
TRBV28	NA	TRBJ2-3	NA	CASIFPTSTDTQYF	TGTGCCAGCATTTTCCCTACTAGCACAGATACGCAGTATTTT
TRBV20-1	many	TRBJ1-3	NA	CSAREAGNTIYF	TGCAGTGCTAGGGAGGCGGGGAACACCATATATTTT
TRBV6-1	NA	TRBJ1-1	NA	CATNRDMNTEAFF	TGTGCCACCAACAGGGATATGAACACTGAAGCTTTCTTT
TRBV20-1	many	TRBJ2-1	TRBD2	CSANREDEQFF	TGCAGTGCTAACCGGGAGGATGAGCAGTTCTTC
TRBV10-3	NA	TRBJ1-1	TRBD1	CAISGTGPAMNTEAFF	TGTGCCATCAGTGGGACAGGGCCTGCGATGAACACTGAAGCTTTCTTT
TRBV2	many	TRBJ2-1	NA	CASSVGRGGYNEQFF	TGTGCCAGCAGTGTCGGGCGGGGCGGCTACAATGAGCAGTTCTTC
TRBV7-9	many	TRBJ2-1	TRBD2	CASSFATSGMNEQFF	TGTGCCAGCAGCTTTGCGACTAGCGGGATGAATGAGCAGTTCTTC
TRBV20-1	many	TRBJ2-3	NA	CSARDQGSPSTDTQYF	TGCAGTGCTAGAGATCAGGGTTCACCAAGCACAGATACGCAGTATTTT
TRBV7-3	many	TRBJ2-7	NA	CASTPWAGSYEQYF	TGTGCCAGCACACCTTGGGCAGGAAGCTACGAGCAGTACTTC
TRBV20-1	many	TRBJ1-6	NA	CSARTDNSPLHF	TGCAGTGCTAGGACAGATAATTCACCCCTCCACTTT
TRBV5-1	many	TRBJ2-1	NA	CASSLAGVSYNEQFF	TGCGCCAGCAGCTTGGCGGGAGTCAGCTACAATGAGCAGTTCTTC